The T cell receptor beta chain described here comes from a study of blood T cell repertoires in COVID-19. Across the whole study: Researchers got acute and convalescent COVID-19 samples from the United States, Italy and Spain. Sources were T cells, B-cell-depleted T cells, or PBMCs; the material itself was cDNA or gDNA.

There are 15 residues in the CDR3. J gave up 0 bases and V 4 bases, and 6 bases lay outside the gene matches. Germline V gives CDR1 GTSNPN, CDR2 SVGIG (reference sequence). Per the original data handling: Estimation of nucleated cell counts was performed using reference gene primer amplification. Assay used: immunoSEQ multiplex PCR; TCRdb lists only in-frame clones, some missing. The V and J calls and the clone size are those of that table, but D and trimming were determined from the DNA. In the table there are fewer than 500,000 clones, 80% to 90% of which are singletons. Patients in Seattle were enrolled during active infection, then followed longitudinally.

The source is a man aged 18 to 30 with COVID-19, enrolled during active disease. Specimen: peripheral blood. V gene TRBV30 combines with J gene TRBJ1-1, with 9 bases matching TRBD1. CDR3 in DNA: TGTGCCTGGACCGTAGGGACAGGGATGAACACTGAAGCTTTCTTT. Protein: CAWTVGTGMNTEAFF.